The 2 T cell receptor beta chains listed next were all sequenced from one sample in a study of technical replicates of blood from a few donors. TCRdb's copy holds only in-frame clones and misses some; the assay was immunoSEQ multiplex PCR. Of fewer than 85,000 clones in the sample, approximately 94% were seen once. The sample comprised T cells isolated from PBMCs. Every receptor here comes from a human donor in good health.

V usage is TRBV6-5 and J usage is TRBJ1-5; no reliable D call. The CDR3 has 14 amino acids. V was clipped by 2 bases and J by 9 bases, with 14 bases between them. In germline, CDR1 is MNHEY, CDR2 SVGAGI. CDR3 residues: CASSYRGEPGPQHF. For the CDR3, the DNA is TGTGCCAGCAGTTACCGGGGAGAACCAGGGCCCCAGCATTTT.

The chain uses TRBV20-1 and TRBJ1-4; the match to TRBD1 covers 8 bases. The CDR3 loop spans 11 amino acids. Looked up from germline, CDR1 is DFQATT and CDR2 is SNEGSKA (reference sequence). V gave up 6 bases and J gave up 10 bases; unmatched junction bases: 4. The CDR3 nucleotides read TGCAGTGCGCCTGACAGGGGAAAACTGTTTTTT. Translating gives CSAPDRGKLFF.